This TCR beta chain emerged from a study of blood T cell repertoires in COVID-19. About the research overall: Acute and convalescent COVID-19 specimens originated in the United States, Italy and Spain. Sample material is recorded as cDNA or gDNA derived from T cells, B-cell-depleted T cells, or PBMCs.

Repertoires were generated with immunoSEQ multiplex PCR, while TCRdb's copy carries only in-frame clones and drops some. The sample includes roughly 500,000 clones, around 85% of them seen just once. This clone was seen only once. Other DNA variants within this sample encode the same CDR3. This CDR3 contains 13 residues. Germline V lookup: CDR1 SGHTA, CDR2 FQGNSA. Trimming removed 1 base from V and 2 bases from J, with 5 bases in between. Recruits, aged roughly 18 to 100 years, lived in approximately 26 US areas. This chain uses TRBV7-2 with TRBJ2-5; D perhaps matches TRBD1 (5 bases). Input material: PBMCs or T cells enriched from blood (not recorded which). This TCR derives from a woman aged 55-69 years who had recovered from COVID-19. The CDR3 nucleotides are TGTGCCAGCAGCTTAGGACAGCAAGAGACCCAGTACTTC. It is translated as CASSLGQQETQYF.